This passage covers 12 T cell receptor beta chains from one sample sequenced in a study of naive and memory T cell subsets. Both TRBC1 and TRBC2 were covered by a beta constant-region primer of two equimolar oligonucleotides. Ligated cDNA was amplified by four rounds of PCR with nested alpha and beta constant-region primers and SP2. TCRdb fed the UMI-ligation and nested PCR reads into MiXCR, producing one record per CDR3 protein. The table lists over 110,000 distinct CDR3 sequences, under 25% of them singletons. Findings and limits, study-wide: Possibly reflecting memory cells re-expressing CD45RA, a few larger clonotypes occurred in naive repertoires, especially CD8.

These receptors have no identified antigens. The specimen was naive CD8+ T cells from blood. These receptors were taken from a human donor in good health.

The rearrangement links TRBV25-1 to TRBJ1-1; D ambiguous. V lost 4 bases and J 1 base, leaving 7 bases between the germline ends. The CDR3 spans 13 residues. Looked up from germline, CDR1 is MGHDK and CDR2 is SYGVNS. CDR3 DNA sequence: TGTGCCAGCAGTGTTTCCTGGAACACTGAAGCTTTCTTT. Amino acid sequence: CASSVSWNTEAFF.

The chain has TRBV6-5 and TRBJ2-3; 7 bases agree with TRBD1. Trimming at V came to 3 bases and at J to 2 bases, leaving 5 bases not matched to a gene. CDR1 MNHEY and CDR2 SVGAGI come from the germline V gene. This CDR3 spans 15 amino acids. CDR3 residues: CASSYIQGYTDTQYF. The CDR3 bases are TGTGCCAGCAGTTATATACAGGGGTACACAGATACGCAGTATTTT.

This clonotype was seen more than once but under ten times. The gene calls are TRBV28 and TRBJ2-7, with D perhaps assigned TRBD1 or TRBD2 (5 bases each). The CDR3 is made up of 15 amino acids. V dropped 5 bases and J dropped 0 bases, with 14 bases sitting between them. The germline CDR1 and CDR2 sequences are MDHEN and SYDVKM. The CDR3 sequence is CASSRGLTSSYEQYF. The CDR3 DNA is TGTGCCAGCAGTCGGGGCCTCACAAGCTCCTACGAGCAGTACTTC.

In this sample, this clonotype turned up a few times. V is TRBV7-8 and J is TRBJ2-1; D is possibly TRBD1 (6 bases). Germline CDR1 SGHVS, CDR2 FQNEAQ. There are 15 residues in the CDR3. V was shortened by 0 bases and J by 7 bases, with 13 bases between the two germline ends. The CDR3 DNA sequence: TGTGCCAGCAGCTTAGCCAGGGGACCGTATAATGAGCAGTTCTTC. As protein: CASSLARGPYNEQFF.

This rearrangement joins TRBV6-5 to TRBJ1-5, with 7 bases identical to TRBD1. Germline lookup yields CDR1 MNHEY and CDR2 SVGAGI. Trimming cost V 5 bases and J 2 bases; bases outside gene matches: 0. The CDR3 consists of 13 residues. CDR3 coding DNA: TGTGCCAGCAGTGGGACAGGCAATCAGCCCCAGCATTTT. It encodes CASSGTGNQPQHF.

This clonotype was picked up a small number of times. The chain uses TRBV13 and TRBJ2-7; D uncertain. The V gene's germline CDR1 is PRHDT and CDR2 FYEKMQ (reference sequence). The CDR3 extends over 15 amino acids. V lost 2 bases and J lost 2, with 13 bases in between. This chain's CDR3 is CASSLRSDETYEQYF. The CDR3 DNA reads as TGTGCCAGCAGCTTACGGTCAGACGAGACCTACGAGCAGTACTTC.

The table lists this clonotype with a few counts. The chain joins TRBV29-1 to TRBJ1-2; D remains unclear. In germline, CDR1 is SQVTM, CDR2 ANQGSEA. CDR3 size: 13 residues. V lost 0 bases and J 0 bases, leaving 5 bases between the germline ends. In nucleotides, the CDR3 is TGCAGCGTTGAAGATACCGCTAACTATGGCTACACCTTC. It encodes CSVEDTANYGYTF.

The sample holds many counts of this clonotype. The CDR3 sequence: CASSRTGSYNEQFF. The CDR3 DNA is TGTGCCAGTAGTCGGACAGGGAGCTACAATGAGCAGTTCTTC. The rearrangement joins TRBV19 to TRBJ2-1; 8 bases line up with TRBD1. Germline V lookup: CDR1 LNHDA, CDR2 SQIVND (reference sequence). Trimming at V came to 5 bases and at J to 3 bases, leaving 3 bases not matched to a gene. The CDR3 runs 14 residues.

V and J are TRBV28 and TRBJ2-7; TRBD2 matches 11 bases. The CDR3 length is 16 residues. Germline CDR1 reads MDHEN; CDR2 reads SYDVKM. V was clipped by 3 bases and J by 2 bases; unmatched bases: 6. The CDR3 loop is CASSFGSGRAAYEQYF. CDR3 nucleotide sequence: TGTGCCAGCAGTTTTGGTAGCGGGAGGGCCGCCTACGAGCAGTACTTC.

This clonotype was counted a few times. V is TRBV19 and J is TRBJ2-7; D not certain. Germline lookup yields CDR1 LNHDA and CDR2 SQIVND (reference sequence). CDR3 length: 11 amino acids. V lost 5 bases to trimming and J lost 4 bases, with 6 bases between them. As DNA, the CDR3 is TGTGCCAGTAGTTATCAATACGAGCAGTACTTC. This codes for CASSYQYEQYF. Drawing the rest from reference TRBV19 and TRBJ2-7, the complete variable domain is DGGITQSPKYLFRKEGQNVTLSCEQNLNHDAMYWYRQDPGQGLRLIYYSQIVNDFQKGDIAEGYSVSREKKESFPLTVTSAQKNPTAFYLCASSYQYEQYFGPGTRLTVT.

This clonotype appeared a few times. V and J are TRBV12-3 or TRBV12-4 and TRBJ1-1; a weak D match, TRBD1 (5 bases). Trimming removed 5 bases at V and 7 bases at J, with 11 bases between. The CDR3 covers 12 residues. The CDR3: CASSPGGGEAFF. For the CDR3, the DNA is TGTGCCAGCAGTCCCGGGGGGGGTGAAGCTTTCTTT.

The rearrangement joins TRBV5-4 to TRBJ2-1, with 8 positions matching TRBD2. The V and J ends lost 0 bases and 8 bases, in that order; junction bases with no gene match: 7. Germline lookup yields CDR1 SGHNT and CDR2 YYREEE (reference sequence). The CDR3 is 15 residues long. In DNA form, the CDR3 reads TGTGCCAGCAGCTTGGAATCCGGGACTAGTGATGAGCAGTTCTTC. It encodes CASSLESGTSDEQFF.